One and the same sample provided the 9 T cell receptor beta chains below, sequenced in a study of shared clonotypes between healthy human individuals. TCRdb keeps only in-frame clones here, not all; method: immunoSEQ multiplex PCR. Among over a million clones listed, 98% were seen once. Sequenced sample: naive CD4+ T cells sorted from blood. Subset: CD45RA+ positively selected. The receptors derive from a man aged 25-45 years in good health.

V usage is TRBV29-1 and J usage is TRBJ2-7; 7 nucleotides agree with TRBD2. This CDR3 comprises 13 residues. Germline V gene data show CDR1 as SQVTM and CDR2 as ANQGSEA. J was trimmed by 4 bases and V by 6 bases; bases with no gene match: 9. This CDR3 is CSVRRDYQYEQYF. The CDR3 coding sequence is TGCAGCGTCCGCCGGGACTATCAATACGAGCAGTACTTC.

The rearrangement uses TRBV6-6 and TRBJ2-7, with D perhaps being TRBD1 or TRBD2 (5 bases each). Germline-derived CDR1 and CDR2 are MNHNY and SVGAGI (reference sequence). The CDR3 covers 15 residues. V shed 6 bases and J shed 0 bases, with 15 bases lying between them. DNA for the CDR3: TGTGCCAGCAGGATACTAGGGGATTACTCCTACGAGCAGTACTTC. This translates into CASRILGDYSYEQYF.

This chain uses TRBV18 with TRBJ2-3; 8 positions agree with TRBD2. After removal of 6 bases from V and 0 bases from J, the junction contained 8 bases not matched to a gene. This CDR3 spans 16 amino acids. The germline V gene encodes CDR1 KGHSH and CDR2 LQKENI. CDR3 bases: TGTGCCAGCTCCCCCGTAGCGGGGCCTAGCACAGATACGCAGTATTTT. Its protein is CASSPVAGPSTDTQYF.

This rearrangement joins TRBV19 to TRBJ2-5; 16 positions match TRBD2. This CDR3 contains 19 residues. In germline, CDR1 is LNHDA, CDR2 SQIVND (reference sequence). The V and J ends lost 4 bases and 7 bases, in that order; junction bases with no gene match: 15. CDR3 DNA sequence: TGTGCCAGTAGTAATTGGGGACCGGGACTAGCGGGAGGGCGAGGGACCCAGTACTTC. Encoded protein: CASSNWGPGLAGGRGTQYF. Full variable domain (missing parts from reference TRBV19 and TRBJ2-5): DGGITQSPKYLFRKEGQNVTLSCEQNLNHDAMYWYRQDPGQGLRLIYYSQIVNDFQKGDIAEGYSVSREKKESFPLTVTSAQKNPTAFYLCASSNWGPGLAGGRGTQYFGPGTRLLVL.

The V gene is TRBV7-6, the J gene TRBJ2-3; D is possibly TRBD1 or TRBD2 (6 bases each). The CDR3 totals 18 residues. Germline-derived CDR1 and CDR2 are SGHVS and FNYEAQ. Trimming pared 5 bases from V and 3 bases from J, leaving 24 bases between. The CDR3 DNA reads TGTGCCAGCAGCAACCCCCGTCGGGGGCCATCAACGACAGATACGCAGTATTTT. Translated: CASSNPRRGPSTTDTQYF.

The CDR3 region is CAIQGMGGQNTGELFF. CDR3 coding DNA: TGTGCCATCCAAGGCATGGGGGGGCAGAACACCGGGGAGCTGTTTTTT. The chain is built from TRBV10-3 and TRBJ2-2; maybe TRBD2 (7 bases). The germline gives CDR1 ENHRY, CDR2 SYGVKD. Trimming cost V 8 bases and J 1 base, with 17 bases left between them. This CDR3 has 16 residues.

The V call is TRBV5-1, the J call TRBJ2-1; 7 positions match TRBD1. Losses at the gene ends were 2 bases for V and 5 bases for J; bases not matched to a gene: 1. This CDR3 spans 13 amino acids. Germline CDR1 and CDR2: SGHRS and YFSETQ. Here the CDR3 reads CASSFTGDNEQFF. In DNA form, the CDR3 reads TGCGCCAGCAGCTTTACAGGGGACAATGAGCAGTTCTTC.

The chain links TRBV7-8 to TRBJ2-3, with D uncertain. The CDR3 covers 13 residues. The germline gives CDR1 SGHVS, CDR2 FQNEAQ. Between the trimmed V and J ends, which lost 6 bases and 6 bases, there was a span of 13 bases. The CDR3, as DNA: TGTGCCAGCAGTGCTAGTCATAGGGATACGCAGTATTTT. Its translation: CASSASHRDTQYF.

The V call is TRBV18, the J call TRBJ2-7; D is ambiguous. V was cut by 4 bases and J by 3 bases, with 7 bases left in between. Looked up from germline, CDR1 is KGHSH and CDR2 is LQKENI. CDR3 size: 12 residues. CDR3 nucleotides: TGTGCCAGCTCACAATCTGACTACGAGCAGTACTTC. Protein: CASSQSDYEQYF.